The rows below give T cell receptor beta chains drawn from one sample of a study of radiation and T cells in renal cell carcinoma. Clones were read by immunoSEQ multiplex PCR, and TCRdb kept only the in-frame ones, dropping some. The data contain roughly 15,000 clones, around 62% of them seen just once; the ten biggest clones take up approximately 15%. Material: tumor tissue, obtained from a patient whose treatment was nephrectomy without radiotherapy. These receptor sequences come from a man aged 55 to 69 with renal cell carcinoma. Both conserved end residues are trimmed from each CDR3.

CDR3: ASSVAGGSYNEQF; V: TRBV6-4; J: TRBJ2-1
CDR3: ASSRAKTQY; V: TRBV19; J: TRBJ2-5
CDR3: ASSPRTGGDRTDTQY; V: TRBV28; J: TRBJ2-3
CDR3: ASSLRPTGTAPSRNTGELF; V: TRBV28; J: TRBJ2-2
CDR3: ASSYSPTLPYGYT; V: TRBV6-5; J: TRBJ1-2
CDR3: ASSLASAGEYNEQF; V: TRBV7-2; J: TRBJ2-1
CDR3: ASSPPGQTRPYEQY; V: TRBV28; J: TRBJ2-7
CDR3: ASSWTEQETQY; V: TRBV2; J: TRBJ2-5
CDR3: ASSLVLGGISSGNTIY; V: TRBV7-8; J: TRBJ1-3
CDR3: ASSRDRGHEQY; V: TRBV6-6; J: TRBJ2-7
CDR3: ASSVRTGETQY; V: TRBV14; J: TRBJ2-5
CDR3: ASSSTRLAGGPAKNIQY; V: TRBV27; J: TRBJ2-4
CDR3: AISEGQAYNEQF; V: TRBV10-3; J: TRBJ2-1
CDR3: ASSLGQLTDTQY; V: TRBV27; J: TRBJ2-3
CDR3: ASSLTSGDTGELF; V: TRBV5-7; J: TRBJ2-2
CDR3: ASSIGLPYEQY; V: TRBV19; J: TRBJ2-7
CDR3: ASLEGGWSYEQY; V: TRBV7-2; J: TRBJ2-7
CDR3: ASSSPGNLGETQY; V: TRBV5-4; J: TRBJ2-5
CDR3: PRLETQY; V: TRBV29-1; J: TRBJ2-5
CDR3: ASSLDLGFLSREQNEQF; V: TRBV7-9; J: TRBJ2-1
CDR3: ASSPPGGAARNEKLF; V: TRBV18; J: TRBJ1-4
CDR3: ASTGDSTEAF; V: TRBV6-1; J: TRBJ1-1